This TCR beta chain was sequenced for a study of blood T cell repertoires in COVID-19. Study-level information: Whether acute or convalescent, the COVID-19 samples came from the United States, Italy and Spain. T cells, B-cell-depleted T cells, or PBMCs provided the cDNA or gDNA that served as material.

Germline trimming cut 5 bases from V and 8 bases from J; bases unmatched to any gene: 10. Germline V gives CDR1 LNHDA, CDR2 SQIVND (reference sequence). CDR3 size: 15 residues. Original data processing: Using reference gene primer amplification, nucleated cell counts were estimated. The data were produced by immunoSEQ multiplex PCR, yet TCRdb's version contains in-frame clones alone and is incomplete. V and J calls plus clone size are reproduced from that table; the DNA served to infer D and trimming. This table holds under 350,000 clones, around 89% found once. The clonotype was recovered from a man aged 40-49 years with acute or convalescent COVID-19. This rearrangement joins TRBV19 to TRBJ2-2, with TRBD1 matching 8 bases. The sequenced sample was peripheral blood. CDR3 loop: CASSHRDRWGGELFF. In DNA form, the CDR3 reads TGTGCCAGTAGTCACCGGGACAGGTGGGGTGGGGAGCTGTTTTTT.